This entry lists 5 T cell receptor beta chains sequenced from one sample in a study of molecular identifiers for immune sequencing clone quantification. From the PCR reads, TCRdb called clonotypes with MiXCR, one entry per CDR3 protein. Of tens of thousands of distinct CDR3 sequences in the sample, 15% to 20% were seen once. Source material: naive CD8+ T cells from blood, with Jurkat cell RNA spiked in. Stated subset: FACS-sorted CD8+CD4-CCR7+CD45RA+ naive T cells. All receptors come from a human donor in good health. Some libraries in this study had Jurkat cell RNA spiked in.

This chain's CDR3 is CASSLRTSGYTGELFF. CDR3 nucleotide sequence: TGTGCCAGCAGCTTACGGACTAGCGGATACACCGGGGAGCTGTTTTTT. The chain carries TRBV7-8 and TRBJ2-2, with TRBD2 identical over 10 bases. The CDR3 runs to 16 residues. The germline V gene has CDR1 SGHVS and CDR2 FQNEAQ. The J segment lost 3 bases and the V segment lost 2 bases, leaving 3 bases of the junction unmatched.

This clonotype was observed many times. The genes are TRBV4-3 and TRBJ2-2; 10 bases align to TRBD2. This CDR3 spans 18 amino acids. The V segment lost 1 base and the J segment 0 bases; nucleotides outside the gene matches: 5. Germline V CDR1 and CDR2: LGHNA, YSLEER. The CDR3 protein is CASSQVPLAGSNTGELFF. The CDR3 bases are TGCGCCAGCAGCCAAGTGCCACTAGCGGGATCGAACACCGGGGAGCTGTTTTTT.

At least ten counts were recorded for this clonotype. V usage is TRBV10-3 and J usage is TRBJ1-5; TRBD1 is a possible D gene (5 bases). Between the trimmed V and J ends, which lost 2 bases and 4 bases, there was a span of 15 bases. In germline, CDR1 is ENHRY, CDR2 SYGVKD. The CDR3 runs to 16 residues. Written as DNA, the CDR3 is TGTGCCATCAGTGAGGGGGTGGGGGTAGAAAATCAGCCCCAGCATTTT. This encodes CAISEGVGVENQPQHF.

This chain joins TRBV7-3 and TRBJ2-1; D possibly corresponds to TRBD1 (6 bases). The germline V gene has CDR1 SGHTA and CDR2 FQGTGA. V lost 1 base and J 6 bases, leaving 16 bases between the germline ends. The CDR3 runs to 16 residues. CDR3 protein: CASSLIRGRGFNEQFF. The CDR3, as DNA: TGTGCCAGCAGCTTAATTCGGGGAAGGGGGTTCAATGAGCAGTTCTTC.

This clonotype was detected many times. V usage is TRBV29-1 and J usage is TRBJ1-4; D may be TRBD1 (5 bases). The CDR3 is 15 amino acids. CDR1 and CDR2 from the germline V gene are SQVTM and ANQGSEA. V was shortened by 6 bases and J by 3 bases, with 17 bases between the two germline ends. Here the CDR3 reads CSVYDSGKANEKLFF. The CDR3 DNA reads TGCAGCGTCTATGACTCAGGGAAGGCTAATGAAAAACTGTTTTTT. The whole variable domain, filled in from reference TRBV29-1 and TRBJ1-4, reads SAVISQKPSRDICQRGTSLTIQCQVDSQVTMMFWYRQQPGQSLTLIATANQGSEATYESGFVIDKFPISRPNLTFSTLTVSNMSPEDSSIYLCSVYDSGKANEKLFFGSGTQLSVL.